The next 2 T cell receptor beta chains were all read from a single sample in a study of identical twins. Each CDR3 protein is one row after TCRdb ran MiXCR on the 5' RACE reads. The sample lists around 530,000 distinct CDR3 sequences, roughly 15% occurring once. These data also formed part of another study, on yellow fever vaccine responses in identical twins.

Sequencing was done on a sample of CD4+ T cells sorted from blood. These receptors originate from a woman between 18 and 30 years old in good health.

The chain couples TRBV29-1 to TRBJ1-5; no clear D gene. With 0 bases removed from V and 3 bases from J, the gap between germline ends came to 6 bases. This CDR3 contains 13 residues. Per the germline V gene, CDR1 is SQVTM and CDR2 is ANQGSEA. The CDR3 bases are TGCAGCGTTGAAGATCAGCCCAATCAGCCCCAGCATTTT. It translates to CSVEDQPNQPQHF.

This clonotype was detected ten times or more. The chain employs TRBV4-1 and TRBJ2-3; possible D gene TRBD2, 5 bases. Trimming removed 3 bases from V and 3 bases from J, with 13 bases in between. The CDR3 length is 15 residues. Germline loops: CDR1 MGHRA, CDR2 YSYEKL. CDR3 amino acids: CASSHPLRDTDTQYF. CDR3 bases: TGCGCCAGCAGCCATCCCCTCCGGGATACAGATACGCAGTATTTT.